This is a list of T cell receptor beta chains from one sample in a study of CD8 T cells in Susac syndrome. TCRdb processed the immunoSEQ multiplex PCR reads anew with MiXCR; each CDR3 protein has one entry. In the table there are about 430,000 distinct CDR3 sequences, around 83% of which are singletons. Sequenced: CD8+ T cells from PBMCs. The origin of the receptors is a human donor with multiple sclerosis. Each CDR3 is given with its conserved first and last residue. A D gene is named only where the DNA matches it firmly. Clone sizes are given selectively: once, few, many, or a class where the clone is expanded.

TRBJ2-7	TRBV19	-	-	TGTGCCAGTAGTATTACCATAGGGTACGAGCAGTACTTC	CASSITIGYEQYF
TRBJ1-2	TRBV2	-	-	TGTGCCAGCAGGGACATGCTCTATGGCTACACCTTC	CASRDMLYGYTF
TRBJ2-7	TRBV30	once	TRBD1	TGTGCCTGGAGTCTTTCGGACAGGGCCCACGAGCAGTACTTC	CAWSLSDRAHEQYF
TRBJ2-1	TRBV3-1	-	TRBD2	TGTGCCAGCAGCCAAGATGGGTTAGCGGGAGTGAATGAGCAGTTCTTC	CASSQDGLAGVNEQFF
TRBJ2-6	TRBV19	-	-	TGTGCCAGTAGTAAGCTAGGAGTTTCCTCTGGGGCCAACGTCCTGACTTTC	CASSKLGVSSGANVLTF
TRBJ2-5	TRBV6-1	-	TRBD1	TGTGCCAGCAGTGAAACAGGGGAGCCCCAAGAGACCCAGTACTTC	CASSETGEPQETQYF
TRBJ2-7	TRBV5-1	-	-	TGCGCCAGCAGCTTGGAACAGAACTACGAGCAGTACTTC	CASSLEQNYEQYF
TRBJ1-1	TRBV20-1	-	-	TGCAGTGCTACTCAGACCTTTATGAACACTGAAGCTTTCTTT	CSATQTFMNTEAFF
TRBJ1-1	TRBV4-1	once	-	TGCGCCAGCAGCCCGCTAGGGTTTGAGAACACTGAAGCTTTCTTT	CASSPLGFENTEAFF
TRBJ2-7	TRBV12-3/TRBV12-4	once	TRBD1	TGTGCCAGCACCCATCAGGGGGTAACCTCCTACGAGCAGTACTTC	CASTHQGVTSYEQYF